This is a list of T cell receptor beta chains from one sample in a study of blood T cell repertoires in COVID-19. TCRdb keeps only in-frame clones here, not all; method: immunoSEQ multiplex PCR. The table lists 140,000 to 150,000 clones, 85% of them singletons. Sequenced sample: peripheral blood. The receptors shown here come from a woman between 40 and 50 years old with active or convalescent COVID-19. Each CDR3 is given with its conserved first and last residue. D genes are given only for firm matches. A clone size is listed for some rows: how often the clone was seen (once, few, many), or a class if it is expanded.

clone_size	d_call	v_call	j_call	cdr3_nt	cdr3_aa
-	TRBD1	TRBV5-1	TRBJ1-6	TGCGCCAGCAGCGAAACCGGGACAGAACTGATTTCACCCCTCCACTTT	CASSETGTELISPLHF
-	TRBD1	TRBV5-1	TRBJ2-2	TGCGCCACCCGACAGGGGGCGGGTGGCGACACCGGGGAGCTGTTTTTT	CATRQGAGGDTGELFF
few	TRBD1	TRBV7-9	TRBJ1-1	TGTGCCAGCAGCTTTCTTAGGGGGCTGAGCTCTGAAGCTTTCTTT	CASSFLRGLSSEAFF
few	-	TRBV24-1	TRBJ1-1	TGTGCCACCAGTGGGGGGGGGAACACTGAAGCTTTCTTT	CATSGGGNTEAFF
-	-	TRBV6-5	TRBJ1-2	TGTGCCAGCGGCAGGCCCGAGGGAACCTTC	CASGRPEGTF
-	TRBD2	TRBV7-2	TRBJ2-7	TGTGCCAGCAGCTTAAGACTAGCGGGCTACGAGCAGTACTTC	CASSLRLAGYEQYF
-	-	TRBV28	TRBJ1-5	TGTGCCAGCCTACAGGGAGGGAGCAATCAGCCCCAGCATTTT	CASLQGGSNQPQHF
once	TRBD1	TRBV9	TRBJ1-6	TGTGCCAGCAGCCGAAGGGGGACAGTCAATAATTCACCCCTCCACTTT	CASSRRGTVNNSPLHF
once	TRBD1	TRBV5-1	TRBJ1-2	TGCGCCAGCACCATAATGCCCGGGACAGCCTATGGCTACACCTTC	CASTIMPGTAYGYTF
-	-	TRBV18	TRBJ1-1	TGTGCCAGCTCACCACCGTGGACAGTGAACACTGAAGCTTTCTTT	CASSPPWTVNTEAFF
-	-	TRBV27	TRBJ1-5	TGTGCCAGCAGTTTATTTGCTAATATTTATAGCAATCAGCCCCAGCATTTT	CASSLFANIYSNQPQHF
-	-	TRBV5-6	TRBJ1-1	TGTGCCAGCACCCTGACAGAATCGACTGAAGCTTTCTTT	CASTLTESTEAFF
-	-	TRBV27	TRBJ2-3	TGTGCCATCCGCTTCGGGAGTGGGACAGATACGCAGTATTTT	CAIRFGSGTDTQYF
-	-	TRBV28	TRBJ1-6	TGTTCCTCTCGGGGGTTGGATTCACCCCTCCACTTT	CSSRGLDSPLHF
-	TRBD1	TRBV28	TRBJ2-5	TGTGCCAGCAGCCTTAGACAGGGGCAGAGAGAGACCCAGTACTTC	CASSLRQGQRETQYF
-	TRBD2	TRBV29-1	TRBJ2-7	TGCAGCGTCGAACTGGGGGGGAGCTCGTACGAGCAGTACTTC	CSVELGGSSYEQYF
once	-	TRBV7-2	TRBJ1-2	TGTGCCAGCAGCCCGGCCGGGTATGGCTACACCTTC	CASSPAGYGYTF
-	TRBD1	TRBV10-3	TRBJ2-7	TGTGCCATCAGTGAACGGGACAGGGTTTACTACGAGCAGTACTTC	CAISERDRVYYEQYF
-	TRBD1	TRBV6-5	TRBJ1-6	TGTGCCAGCAGAAGGGACAGGGGTAATTCACCCCTCCACTTT	CASRRDRGNSPLHF
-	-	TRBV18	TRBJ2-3	TGTGCCAGCTCACCAAAGAGAGAGCAGGGACAAACAGATACGCAGTATTTT	CASSPKREQGQTDTQYF
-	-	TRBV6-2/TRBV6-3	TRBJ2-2	TGTGCCAGCAGTTCCCAAACAGAGCTTCAGCTGTTTTTT	CASSSQTELQLFF
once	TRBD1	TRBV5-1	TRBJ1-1	TGCGCCAGCAGCCCATACCGGGACAGGGGTCAAATGAACACTGAAGCTTTCTTT	CASSPYRDRGQMNTEAFF
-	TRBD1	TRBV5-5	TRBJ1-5	TGTGCCAGCAGCTTGACAGGGGGCCCGAGCAATCAGCCCCAGCATTTT	CASSLTGGPSNQPQHF
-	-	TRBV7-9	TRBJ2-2	TGTGCCAGCAGCTTTGTCATTGAGGGCGGGGAGCTGTTTTTT	CASSFVIEGGELFF
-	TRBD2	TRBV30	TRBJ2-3	TGTGCCTGGAGTACTCCTAGCGGGGGGCCAGATACGCAGTATTTT	CAWSTPSGGPDTQYF
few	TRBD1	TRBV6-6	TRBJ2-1	TGTGCCAGCAGTCGCTCGGGACAGGGGAGTCATGAGCAGTTCTTC	CASSRSGQGSHEQFF
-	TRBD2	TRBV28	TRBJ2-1	TGTGCCAGCAGTTCCGTGACTAGCCGAGGGTATGAGCAGTTCTTC	CASSSVTSRGYEQFF
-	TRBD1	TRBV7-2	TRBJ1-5	TGTGCCAGCAGCTCTCCAGGGGGTGGCAATCAGCCCCAGCATTTT	CASSSPGGGNQPQHF
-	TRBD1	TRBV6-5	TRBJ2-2	TGTGCCAGCCGATACGACAGGGGGAACACCGGGGAGCTGTTTTTT	CASRYDRGNTGELFF
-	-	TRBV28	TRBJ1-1	TGTGCCAGCAGTACCCTCGGGACACGGAACACTGAAGCTTTCTTT	CASSTLGTRNTEAFF
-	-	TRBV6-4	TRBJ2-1	TGTGCCAGCAGTGACTCGGTGACTAGTTTCTACAATGAGCAGTTCTTC	CASSDSVTSFYNEQFF
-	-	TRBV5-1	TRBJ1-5	TGCGCCAGCACGGAGGGCCGGCCGGATCAGCCCCAGCATTTT	CASTEGRPDQPQHF
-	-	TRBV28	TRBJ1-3	TGTGCCAGCAGTCTACAGGGTTCGGGAGGAAACACCATATATTTT	CASSLQGSGGNTIYF
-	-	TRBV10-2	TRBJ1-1	TGCGCCAGCAGTGAATATTCATTGGGGGAGGGGACTGAAGCTTTCTTT	CASSEYSLGEGTEAFF
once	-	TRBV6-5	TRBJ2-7	TGTGCCAGCAGTTACTCTTCCAGGGCCTACGAGCAGTACTTC	CASSYSSRAYEQYF
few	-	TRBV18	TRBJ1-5	TGTGCCAGCTCACCGACAGGTAACAATCAGCCCCAGCATTTT	CASSPTGNNQPQHF
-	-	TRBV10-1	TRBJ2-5	TGCGCCAGCAGTGAGTCGAGGGGAGGATGGGAGACCCAGTACTTC	CASSESRGGWETQYF
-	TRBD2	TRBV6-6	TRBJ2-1	TGTGCCAGCAGTTCCCCGGGAGCGGGAGGCTACAATGAGCAGTTCTTC	CASSSPGAGGYNEQFF
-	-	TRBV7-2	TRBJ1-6	TGTGCCAGCAGCTTAGGGGGGCAGATTAATTCACCCCTCCACTTT	CASSLGGQINSPLHF
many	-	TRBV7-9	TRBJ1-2	TGTGCCAGCAGCTTAGGAGGGCGGGGGGCAGGTCGCGGCTACACCTTC	CASSLGGRGAGRGYTF
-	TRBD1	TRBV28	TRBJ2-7	TGTGCCAGCCGTTCACCCACAGGGGGCCTAGACGAGCAGTACTTC	CASRSPTGGLDEQYF
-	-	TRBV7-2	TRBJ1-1	TGTGCCAGCGGCGGTGCTAGGGGGGGGCTCATGAACACTGAAGCTTTCTTT	CASGGARGGLMNTEAFF
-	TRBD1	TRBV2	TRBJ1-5	TGTGCCAGTGGGAGGACAGGGGATCAGCCCCAGCATTTT	CASGRTGDQPQHF
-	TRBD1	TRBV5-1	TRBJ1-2	TGCGCCAGCAGCTTGGGCGCCGGGACAGGGAATGGCTACACCTTC	CASSLGAGTGNGYTF
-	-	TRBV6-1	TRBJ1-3	TGTGCCAGCAGTGACGGACAGTATTCTGGAAACACCATATATTTT	CASSDGQYSGNTIYF
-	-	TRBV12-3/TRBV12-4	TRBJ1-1	TGTGCCAGCAGTTCGGTGAACACTGAAGCTTTCTTT	CASSSVNTEAFF
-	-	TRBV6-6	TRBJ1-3	TGTGCCAGCAGTTCCTCTGGGGCGCCGGGAAACACCATATATTTT	CASSSSGAPGNTIYF
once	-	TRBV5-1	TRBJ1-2	TGCGCCAGCAGCTTGGTCTTAGGGGTTGGCTACACCTTC	CASSLVLGVGYTF
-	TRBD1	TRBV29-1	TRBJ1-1	TGCAGCGTTGTCAGGACAGGGGGCATGAACACTGAAGCTTTCTTT	CSVVRTGGMNTEAFF
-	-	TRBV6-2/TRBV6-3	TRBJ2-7	TGTGCCAGCAGTCGCCACTCCTCGGGGACCTACGAGCAGTACTTC	CASSRHSSGTYEQYF
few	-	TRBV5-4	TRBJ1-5	TGTGCCAGCTTTATTGGGGCCAGCAATCAGCCCCAGCATTTT	CASFIGASNQPQHF
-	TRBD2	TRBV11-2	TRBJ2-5	TGTGCCAGCAGCTCGGGGGGACTAGCGGGACAAGAGACCCAGTACTTC	CASSSGGLAGQETQYF
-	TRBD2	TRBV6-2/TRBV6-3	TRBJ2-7	TGTGCCAGCAGTTACCCGGCCGTTAGTGCTCGGACTAGCGGGAGGGGCGAGCAGTACTTC	CASSYPAVSARTSGRGEQYF